This T cell receptor beta chain is drawn from a study of identical twins. Template switching created a universal primer site, and the cDNA included unique molecular identifiers. TCRdb re-analysed the 5' RACE reads in MiXCR, keeping a single row per CDR3 protein. The data show fewer than 900,000 distinct CDR3 sequences, 15% to 20% seen once. This clonotype has only a few counts. The CDR3 contains 14 residues. The V end was cut by 8 bases, the J end by 0 bases, with 11 bases between. Germline CDR1 and CDR2: SGHTA and FQGNSA. In addition, the sample was reused for a study of T cells expressing NK-cell markers. That report adds: The authors sequenced eight donors, of whom seven were HCMV-seropositive and one was seronegative.

The sequenced sample was PBMCs. This sequence originates from a woman aged 18 to 35 in good health. The V and J genes are TRBV7-2 and TRBJ2-1; TRBD2 might be the D (5 bases). The CDR3 protein is CASGGLPSYNEQFF. CDR3 nucleotides: TGTGCCAGCGGAGGCCTCCCCTCCTACAATGAGCAGTTCTTC.